The next 17 T cell receptor beta chains were all read from a single sample in a study of T cells after yellow fever vaccination. TCRdb reprocessed the 5' RACE reads via MiXCR and lists one record per CDR3 protein. The table records about 210,000 distinct CDR3 sequences, roughly 3.3% of them present only once. Sequencing was performed on CD4+ T cells sorted from PBMCs, taken 10 days after the yellow fever booster vaccination. The receptor set was obtained from a man aged 18-30 years who received the YFV17D yellow fever vaccine.

Many counts were recorded for this clonotype. The chain joins TRBV5-6 to TRBJ2-1; D not certain. This CDR3 has 13 residues. The germline gives CDR1 SGHDT, CDR2 YYEEEE. V shed 1 base and J shed 7 bases, with 9 bases lying between them. Here the CDR3 reads CASSLLSVNEQFF. The CDR3 nucleotides are TGTGCCAGCAGCTTGTTATCGGTAAATGAGCAGTTCTTC.

This clonotype was detected many times. The V gene is TRBV18, the J gene TRBJ2-4; D gene uncertain. The CDR3 loop spans 15 amino acids. With 0 bases removed from V and 0 bases from J, the gap between germline ends came to 6 bases. Germline CDR1 and CDR2: KGHSH and LQKENI. In nucleotides, the CDR3 is TGTGCCAGCTCACCACCGGCTGGAGCCAAAAACATTCAGTACTTC. This sequence encodes CASSPPAGAKNIQYF.

The chain couples TRBV13 to TRBJ2-3; D might be TRBD2 (6 bases). This CDR3 comprises 18 residues. Germline V CDR1 and CDR2: PRHDT, FYEKMQ (reference sequence). Deletions cut 1 base from V and 7 bases from J, with 24 bases between. Here the CDR3 reads CASSLALPSAGRLNTQYF. Written as DNA, the CDR3 is TGTGCCAGCAGCTTAGCCCTACCTTCTGCGGGGCGGCTGAATACGCAGTATTTT.

This clonotype was seen only a few times. This chain connects TRBV28 to TRBJ1-1, with D maybe TRBD1 (5 bases). The germline V gene has CDR1 MDHEN and CDR2 SYDVKM. There are 18 residues in the CDR3. Trimming removed 3 bases from V and 0 bases from J, with 20 bases in between. CDR3 amino acids: CASSFRGFYRGMNTEAFF. The CDR3 DNA sequence: TGTGCCAGCAGTTTTCGGGGGTTCTATCGGGGTATGAACACTGAAGCTTTCTTT. Variable domain in full (rest from reference TRBV28 and TRBJ1-1): DVKVTQSSRYLVKRTGEKVFLECVQDMDHENMFWYRQDPGLGLRLIYFSYDVKMKEKGDIPEGYSVSREKKERFSLILESASTNQTSMYLCASSFRGFYRGMNTEAFFGQGTRLTVV.

This chain uses TRBV9 with TRBJ2-3, with no clear D. CDR3 length equals 15 residues. Germline loops: CDR1 SGDLS, CDR2 YYNGEE. The V gene lost 0 bases and the J gene lost 2 bases, with 10 bases spanning the gap. CDR3 loop: CASSVGPSSTDTQYF. The DNA for the CDR3 is TGTGCCAGCAGCGTAGGTCCCTCCTCCACAGATACGCAGTATTTT.

This clonotype appeared many times. This chain links TRBV7-2 with TRBJ1-4; no definite D call. Trimming pared 5 bases from V and 5 bases from J, leaving 15 bases between. The CDR3 is 15 residues long. Germline V gene data show CDR1 as SGHTA and CDR2 as FQGNSA. The chain's CDR3 is CASSPRVGPNEKLFF. Written as DNA, the CDR3 is TGTGCCAGCAGCCCTCGGGTCGGCCCAAATGAAAAACTGTTTTTT.

This clonotype was recorded many times. The gene calls are TRBV5-1 and TRBJ2-7; TRBD1 matches 12 bases. V gave up 4 bases and J gave up 5 bases; unmatched junction bases: 4. Germline CDR1 and CDR2: SGHRS and YFSETQ. CDR3 length equals 14 residues. CDR3 sequence (DNA): TGCGCCAGCAGCCCCGGGACAGGGGGCCACGAGCAGTACTTC. Its translation is CASSPGTGGHEQYF.

With respect to this clonotype: This could be a read error, since a much larger clone is one nucleotide away. The J gene is TRBJ1-5, the V gene TRBV4-3; D gene ambiguous. This CDR3 has 14 residues. CDR1 and CDR2 (germline): LGHNA, YSLEER. The germline V and J ends were trimmed by 0 bases and 5 bases, with 8 bases remaining between them. CDR3 protein: CASSQDMLYQPQHF. The CDR3 DNA sequence: TGCGCCAGCAGCCAAGACATGCTCTATCAGCCCCAGCATTTT.

This clonotype was counted a few times. The V call is TRBV10-3, the J call TRBJ1-1, with D tentatively TRBD1 (5 bases). The CDR3 runs 11 residues. V was shortened by 11 bases and J by 5 bases, with 12 bases between the two germline ends. CDR1 ENHRY and CDR2 SYGVKD come from the germline V gene. CDR3 DNA sequence: TGTGCCGTTCAACGGGGGACTGAAGCTTTCTTT. Encoded protein: CAVQRGTEAFF.

This clonotype occurred many times. The rearrangement links TRBV7-9 to TRBJ2-2; 9 bases match TRBD1. There are 15 residues in the CDR3. Germline CDR1 reads SEHNR; CDR2 reads FQNEAQ (reference sequence). J lost 4 bases, V lost 5 bases, and 5 bases had no gene match. CDR3 bases: TGTGCCAGCAGCACGGACAGGGGCGCCACCGGGGAGCTGTTTTTT. Its translation: CASSTDRGATGELFF.

This clonotype was found many times. The chain links TRBV3-1 to TRBJ2-5; TRBD1 or TRBD2 may be the D gene (5 bases each). V was pared by 6 bases and J by 1 base, with 15 bases between. This CDR3 region has 15 residues. The germline gives CDR1 LGHDT, CDR2 YNNKEL (reference sequence). The CDR3 reads CASRRIGTSQETQYF. For the CDR3, the DNA is TGTGCCAGCAGACGAATCGGGACCAGCCAAGAGACCCAGTACTTC.

This clonotype was picked up a small number of times. The V and J genes are TRBV5-8 and TRBJ2-6; D is unclear. The germline CDR1 and CDR2 sequences are SGHTS and YDEGEE. The CDR3 is 15 residues long. The germline V and J ends were trimmed by 2 bases and 2 bases, with 8 bases remaining between them. The CDR3 coding sequence is TGTGCCAGCAGCTTACTATCGGCTGGGGCCAACGTCCTGACTTTC. It encodes CASSLLSAGANVLTF. The full variable domain, completed using reference TRBV5-8 and TRBJ2-6, is EAGVTQSPTHLIKTRGQQATLRCSPISGHTSVYWYQQALGLGLQFLLWYDEGEERNRGNFPPRFSGRQFPNYSSELNVNALELEDSALYLCASSLLSAGANVLTFGAGSRLTVL.

The chain has TRBV29-1 and TRBJ2-2; no firm D call. Germline-derived CDR1 and CDR2 are SQVTM and ANQGSEA. Trimming left V 4 bases short and J 4 bases short, with 7 bases between. The CDR3 is 12 amino acids. CDR3: CSVGRRTGELFF. In DNA form, the CDR3 reads TGCAGCGTTGGTCGACGCACCGGGGAGCTGTTTTTT.

The chain employs TRBV18 and TRBJ2-7; D is uncertain. CDR3 length: 16 amino acids. Germline V gene lookup returns CDR1 KGHSH and CDR2 LQKENI. Between the trimmed V and J ends, which lost 6 bases and 4 bases, there was a span of 22 bases. The CDR3 protein is CASSPGSGSLGYEQYV. In DNA, the CDR3 is TGTGCCAGCTCGCCGGGTTCGGGTTCTCTCGGTTACGAGCAGTACGTC.

This clonotype was seen at least ten times. This sequence joins TRBV5-4 and TRBJ1-2; no reliable D call. The V end was cut by 4 bases, the J end by 3 bases, with 10 bases between. This CDR3 is 13 amino acids long. The V gene's germline CDR1 is SGHNT and CDR2 YYREEE (reference sequence). This CDR3 reads CASSPTLDYGYTF. The CDR3 region has the DNA TGTGCCAGCAGCCCCACCCTGGACTATGGCTACACCTTC.

This clonotype has just a few counts. The rearrangement uses TRBV7-2 and TRBJ2-3, with TRBD1 matching over 7 bases. Per the germline V gene, CDR1 is SGHTA and CDR2 is FQGNSA. The J segment lost 2 bases and the V segment lost 6 bases, leaving 8 bases of the junction unmatched. This CDR3 has 15 amino acids. This CDR3 is CASSTGTDPTDTQYF. CDR3 in DNA: TGTGCCAGCAGTACCGGGACAGACCCCACAGATACGCAGTATTTT.

This rearrangement joins TRBV20-1 to TRBJ2-5, with 8 bases matching TRBD1. CDR3 length: 16 amino acids. CDR1 is DFQATT and CDR2 is SNEGSKA in the germline V gene (reference sequence). Trimming removed 0 bases from V and 1 base from J; junction bases left unmatched: 7. The CDR3 bases are TGCAGTGCTAGAGATCCCACAGGGGGGTCCCAAGAGACCCAGTACTTC. Its translation is CSARDPTGGSQETQYF.